A selection of T cell receptor beta chains follows, all from one sample in a study of blood T cell repertoires in COVID-19. Assay used: immunoSEQ multiplex PCR; TCRdb lists only in-frame clones, some missing. The repertoire consists of a few hundred thousand clones, with 70% to 85% occurring once and the leading ten covering 3% to 3.5%. The sample consisted of PBMCs or T cells enriched from blood (not recorded which). Receptors originate from a woman in her sixties who had recovered from COVID-19. Both conserved end residues are part of each CDR3. D genes are given only for firm matches. Rows may omit the clone size; those that give it use once, few, many or a size class.

d_call,v_call,j_call,clone_size,cdr3_nt,cdr3_aa
TRBD2,TRBV4-1,TRBJ2-1,NA,TGCGCCAGCAGCCAAGGACTAGCGGGAGGACGGCACAATGAGCAGTTCTTC,CASSQGLAGGRHNEQFF
TRBD1,TRBV7-2,TRBJ1-2,NA,TGTGCCAGCAGCTTAGTCGGGACAGGGGTTGGCGGCTACACCTTC,CASSLVGTGVGGYTF
TRBD2,TRBV11-2,TRBJ2-1,once,TGTGCCAGCAGCGTTACTAGCGTCTACAATGAGCAGTTCTTC,CASSVTSVYNEQFF
TRBD2,TRBV9,TRBJ2-3,NA,TGTGCCAGCAGCGTAGCGGGGAGGGGCACAGATACGCAGTATTTT,CASSVAGRGTDTQYF
TRBD1,TRBV5-4,TRBJ1-2,NA,TGTGCCAGCAGCTTGGGTATATCAGGGGGCTATGGCTACACCTTC,CASSLGISGGYGYTF
NA,TRBV7-8,TRBJ1-4,NA,TGTGCCAGCAGCCCACTTTTAATCGGGCCGGGCGGGGAAAAACTGTTTTTT,CASSPLLIGPGGEKLFF
TRBD2,TRBV5-1,TRBJ2-2,NA,TGCGCCAGCACAAAGCGGGAGGGTGACACCGGGGAGCTGTTTTTT,CASTKREGDTGELFF
NA,TRBV18,TRBJ2-2,NA,TGTGCCAGCTCACCGTCGGGAACCGGGGAGCTGTTTTTT,CASSPSGTGELFF
TRBD1,TRBV11-3,TRBJ2-1,NA,TGTGCCAGCAGCTCCCTCGGCGGGACAGGGGGAAAGCAGTTCTTC,CASSSLGGTGGKQFF
NA,TRBV7-2,TRBJ2-5,NA,TGTGCCAGCAGCTCGCAAGGACTTGAAGAGACCCAGTACTTC,CASSSQGLEETQYF
NA,TRBV2,TRBJ1-6,few,TGTGCCAGCATGAACAGCCTTAGCTCCTATAATTCACCCCTCCACTTT,CASMNSLSSYNSPLHF
NA,TRBV10-3,TRBJ1-4,NA,TGTGCCATCAGTGAAAGGACAGTGGTAACTAATGAAAAACTGTTTTTT,CAISERTVVTNEKLFF
TRBD1,TRBV19,TRBJ2-3,few,TGTGCCAGACTAGTGACGGGACAGGGGGCAAGCACAGATACGCAGTATTTT,CARLVTGQGASTDTQYF
NA,TRBV12-5,TRBJ1-3,NA,TGTGCTAGTGAAGAATCCGGGAAGAAAAACACCATATATTTT,CASEESGKKNTIYF
NA,TRBV9,TRBJ2-5,once,TGTGCCAGCAGCTCGCAGGGGCTTTTGGGTGAGACCCAGTACTTC,CASSSQGLLGETQYF
NA,TRBV3-1/TRBV3-2,TRBJ2-5,NA,TGTGCCAGCACCTCTCCGGGGGAGATCGGGACCCAGTACTTC,CASTSPGEIGTQYF
NA,TRBV7-2,TRBJ1-5,NA,TGTGCCAGCAGCTTATCGGCAGGGGCGAATCAGCCCCAGCATTTT,CASSLSAGANQPQHF
NA,TRBV3-1/TRBV3-2,TRBJ2-3,NA,TGTGCCAGCAGCATCTCGGCGGGAACACAGCGGTATTTT,CASSISAGTQRYF
NA,TRBV19,TRBJ1-2,NA,TGTGCCAGTAGTATAGTAGACTTCTATGGCTACACCTTC,CASSIVDFYGYTF
NA,TRBV29-1,TRBJ1-1,NA,TGCAGCGTTGTGGGTGGGGGCATCACTGAAGCTTTCTTT,CSVVGGGITEAFF
NA,TRBV30,TRBJ1-6,NA,TGTGCCTGGAGTGTAGCAGGGTATAACCATAATTCACCCCTCCACTTT,CAWSVAGYNHNSPLHF
NA,TRBV9,TRBJ1-2,NA,TGTGCCAGCAGCACCCGGGCCTCTTTGGGACTCGGCTACACCTTC,CASSTRASLGLGYTF
TRBD2,TRBV12-5,TRBJ2-3,once,TGTGCTAGTGGTTTGAGACGACTAGCGGGGGTCACAGATACGCAGTATTTT,CASGLRRLAGVTDTQYF
NA,TRBV12-3/TRBV12-4,TRBJ1-5,NA,TGTGCCAGCAGTTTAGCCGCGGACACGCAGCATTTT,CASSLAADTQHF
NA,TRBV6-5,TRBJ2-7,NA,TGTGCCAGCAGGAGCCAGGGTTGGGAGCAGTACTTC,CASRSQGWEQYF
TRBD2,TRBV7-9,TRBJ2-1,NA,TGTGCCAGCAGCCGCGAGCGGGGGGGCAGGGGTGAGCAGTTCTTC,CASSRERGGRGEQFF
TRBD1,TRBV6-2/TRBV6-3,TRBJ2-4,NA,TGTGCCAGCAGTTACTCAGGCAGGGGGTCTATTCAGTACTTC,CASSYSGRGSIQYF
TRBD2,TRBV19,TRBJ2-1,NA,TGTGCCAGTAGTCAAGGACTAGCGGGGGCCCCTGGCTCCTACAATGAGCAGTTCTTC,CASSQGLAGAPGSYNEQFF
NA,TRBV5-4,TRBJ2-2,NA,TGTGCCAGCAGCTTGGCCTTGACGGGGTTTAGTGGGGAGCTGTTTTTT,CASSLALTGFSGELFF
NA,TRBV10-3,TRBJ2-1,once,TGTGCCGTAACGAATGAGGCGCGGGGTCCCTACAATGAGCAGTTCTTC,CAVTNEARGPYNEQFF
NA,TRBV5-1,TRBJ2-2,NA,TGCGCCAGCAGCTTGTCGGCAGGGGAAGTCGGGGAGCTGTTTTTT,CASSLSAGEVGELFF
NA,TRBV18,TRBJ1-1,NA,TGTGCCAGCTCACCCTTGGGAGGATCCCGAGAGGACACTGAAGCTTTCTTT,CASSPLGGSREDTEAFF
TRBD1,TRBV4-1,TRBJ1-2,NA,TGCGCCAGCAGTCCCGGGACAGGGGCTAACTATGGCTACACCTTC,CASSPGTGANYGYTF
NA,TRBV11-3,TRBJ1-3,NA,TGTGCCAGCAGCTCGACCGCGGGTGGAAACACCATATATTTT,CASSSTAGGNTIYF
TRBD2,TRBV7-2,TRBJ2-5,NA,TGTGCCAGCAGCTTAGGTGTGCGCGGGGGTAAAGGGGAGACCCAGTACTTC,CASSLGVRGGKGETQYF
NA,TRBV7-9,TRBJ2-1,NA,TGTGCCAGCAGCTTAGTGGCCTATGAGCAGTTCTTC,CASSLVAYEQFF
TRBD1,TRBV19,TRBJ2-2,NA,TGTGCCAGTAGTAGTCCCCTAAGGACAGGGGTGAAGACCGGGGAGCTGTTTTTT,CASSSPLRTGVKTGELFF
TRBD1,TRBV18,TRBJ2-5,NA,TGTGCCAGCTCATCCGGGACAGGGGCGCAAGAGACCCAGTACTTC,CASSSGTGAQETQYF
TRBD2,TRBV11-3,TRBJ2-3,NA,TGTGCCAGCAGCATCGGGACTAGCAGATACACAGATACGCAGTATTTT,CASSIGTSRYTDTQYF
TRBD1,TRBV27,TRBJ2-7,NA,TGTGCCAGCAGTCCCATCGGGACAGGGGGCCGCGAGCAGTACTTC,CASSPIGTGGREQYF
NA,TRBV6-5,TRBJ2-7,NA,TGTGCCAGCAGTTCAGTGCAGGGAGGAGACGAGCAGTACTTC,CASSSVQGGDEQYF
NA,TRBV20-1,TRBJ1-1,NA,TGCAGTGCCGAGGAGGACACTGAAGCTTTCTTT,CSAEEDTEAFF
NA,TRBV25-1,TRBJ1-2,once,TGTGCCAGCAGTGAATACAATGGGGGGTATGGCTACACCTTC,CASSEYNGGYGYTF
NA,TRBV19,TRBJ2-2,NA,TGTGCCAGTAGTATAGAGCGTCCCGGGGAGCTGTTTTTT,CASSIERPGELFF
TRBD1,TRBV5-1,TRBJ1-4,NA,TGCGCCAGCAGCTTGGCAGGGGGTGAAAAACTGTTTTTT,CASSLAGGEKLFF
TRBD2,TRBV4-2,TRBJ2-5,NA,TGTGCCAGCAGCCAAGAAGGTAGCGGGGGGCCCTTGCAGACCCAGTACTTC,CASSQEGSGGPLQTQYF
TRBD2,TRBV4-1,TRBJ2-1,NA,TGCGCCAGCAGCCAAAGAAGGCCGGGACTAGCGACTGAGCAGTTCTTC,CASSQRRPGLATEQFF
NA,TRBV27,TRBJ2-3,NA,TGTGCCAGCATGCGATTGGGGGCGCAAGATACGCAGTATTTT,CASMRLGAQDTQYF